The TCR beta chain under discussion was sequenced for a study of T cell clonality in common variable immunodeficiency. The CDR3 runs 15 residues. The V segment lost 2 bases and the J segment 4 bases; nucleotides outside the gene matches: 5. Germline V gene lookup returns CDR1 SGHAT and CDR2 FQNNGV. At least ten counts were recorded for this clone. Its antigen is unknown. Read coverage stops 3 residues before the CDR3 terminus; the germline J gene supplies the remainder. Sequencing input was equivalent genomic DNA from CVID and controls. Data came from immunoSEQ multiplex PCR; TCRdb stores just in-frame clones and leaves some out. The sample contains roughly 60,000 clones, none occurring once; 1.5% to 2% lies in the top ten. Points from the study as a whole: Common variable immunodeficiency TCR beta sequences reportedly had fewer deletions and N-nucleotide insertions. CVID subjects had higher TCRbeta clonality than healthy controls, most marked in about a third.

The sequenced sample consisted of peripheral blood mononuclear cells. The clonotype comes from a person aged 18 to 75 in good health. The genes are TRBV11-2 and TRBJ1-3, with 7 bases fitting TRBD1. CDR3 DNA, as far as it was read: TGTGCCAGCAGCTTACAACAGGGGACCGGAAACACC. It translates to CASSLQQGTGNT. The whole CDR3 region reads CASSLQQGTGNTIYF.